This T cell receptor (beta chain) was observed in a study of cytomegalovirus exposure and HLA in healthy donors. CDR1 and CDR2 from the germline V gene are SGHTA and FQGTGA. With 6 bases removed from V and 3 bases from J, the gap between germline ends came to 14 bases. This CDR3 is 14 amino acids long. The PCR contained 60 Vbeta and 13 Jbeta primers. TCRdb's table, derived via immunoSEQ multiplex PCR, lists solely in-frame clones and lacks some. The data show approximately 150,000 clones, with approximately 67% seen just once and 4% to 5.5% held by the top ten. Sequencing used PBMCs. The source is a woman aged 18-30 years in good health and CMV-seropositive. This chain links TRBV7-3 with TRBJ1-1; the D gene is possibly TRBD1 (6 bases). The CDR3 bases are TGTGCCAGCAGGTCTCGATCAGGGGACACTGAAGCTTTCTTT. It encodes CASRSRSGDTEAFF.